The clone carrying this TCR beta chain was detected a few times. These data originate in a study of T-cell reconstitution after alpha-beta-depleted transplantation in children. For TCRbeta, the library was prepared with unique molecular identifiers. TCRdb fed the PCR reads into MiXCR, producing one record per CDR3 protein. The table lists under 250,000 distinct CDR3 sequences, under 30% of them singletons, with 4% to 6% in the top ten. This CDR3 has 13 residues. V was trimmed by 5 bases and J by 2 bases, leaving 8 bases between them. The chain has TRBV12-3 or TRBV12-4 and TRBJ2-3; D call uncertain. The receptor's source is a female patient aged 2-10 years who had a stem cell transplant for congenital amegakaryocytic thrombocytopenia, so the T cells may come from the graft donor. The input for sequencing was PBMCs, mostly from graft donor cells, taken 360 days after TCRalphabeta/CD19-depleted stem cell transplant. The CDR3 reads CASSLEFTDTQYF. CDR3 bases: TGTGCCAGCAGTCTAGAATTCACAGATACGCAGTATTTT.